This TCR beta chain was identified in a study of cytomegalovirus exposure and HLA in healthy donors. The CDR3 has 13 residues. V was clipped by 2 bases and J by 6 bases, with 11 bases between them. Germline V gives CDR1 SGHVS, CDR2 FNYEAQ. Clones were read by immunoSEQ multiplex PCR, and TCRdb kept only the in-frame ones, dropping some. The sample records more than 300,000 clones, around 86% being singletons. The sample holds one count of this clone. V is TRBV7-6 and J is TRBJ2-7; D not resolved. The source is a woman between 18 and 30 years old in good health and CMV-seronegative. The sample taken for sequencing was PBMCs. The CDR3 sequence is CASSLKFGGEQYF. CDR3 sequence (DNA): TGTGCCAGCAGCTTAAAATTCGGTGGCGAGCAGTACTTC.